The 29 T cell receptor beta chains below all came from one sample that was sequenced in a study of T cells in Graves' hyperthyroidism and ophthalmopathy. RNA transcripts provided the source from which TCR beta CDR3 regions were amplified. HTBI primers were employed in a first-round RT-PCR of the TCR CDR3. TCRdb re-called the multiplex PCR reads with MiXCR, one entry per CDR3 protein. This sample carries about 400,000 distinct CDR3 sequences, approximately 15% of them seen once, and the ten largest clones take 13%. Sequencing was done on a sample of blood. All receptors derive from a young man with Graves' ophthalmopathy.

For the CDR3, the DNA is TGCAGTGCCTGGGACAGGGGGATCTACGAGCAGTACTTC. Its protein product is CSAWDRGIYEQYF. The rearrangement joins TRBV20-1 to TRBJ2-7; 11 positions match TRBD1. The ends lost 6 bases at V and 3 bases at J; junction bases unmatched: 4. The CDR3 sequence is 13 residues long. Germline V CDR1 and CDR2: DFQATT, SNEGSKA (reference sequence).

This clonotype came up a few times. The gene calls are TRBV7-9 and TRBJ2-5, with 7 bases that match TRBD1. The CDR3 extends over 16 amino acids. Germline V gene lookup returns CDR1 SEHNR and CDR2 FQNEAQ (reference sequence). V shed 4 bases and J 5 bases; nucleotides not matched to a gene: 13. The CDR3 DNA reads as TGTGCCAGCAGCTCTATGGACGTAGGGGGCGAGGAGACCCAGTACTTC. It codes for CASSSMDVGGEETQYF.

This chain uses TRBV20-1 with TRBJ2-2, with D possibly TRBD1 on 5 matching bases. The CDR3 spans 16 residues. V was shortened by 0 bases and J by 7 bases, with 18 bases between the two germline ends. Germline values: CDR1 DFQATT, CDR2 SNEGSKA (reference sequence). CDR3 DNA sequence: TGCAGTGCTAGAGACCGCCAGGGTGGCTTCCACGGGGAGCTGTTTTTT. Its translation: CSARDRQGGFHGELFF.

This clonotype was counted a few times. The chain joins TRBV3-1 to TRBJ1-6; D not resolved. Germline V lookup: CDR1 LGHDT, CDR2 YNNKEL (reference sequence). V lost 1 base, J lost 6 bases, and 13 bases lay in between. CDR3 length: 16 residues. The CDR3 coding sequence is TGTGCCAGCAGCCAAGTGACCGACCCACTTAATTCACCCCTCCACTTT. Its protein is CASSQVTDPLNSPLHF.

The V and J genes are TRBV2 and TRBJ1-5, with D possibly matching TRBD1 (5 bases). CDR3 length equals 13 residues. V gave up 7 bases and J gave up 4 bases, with 11 bases separating them. Germline CDR1 SNHLY, CDR2 FYNNEI. CDR3 amino acids: CASKARQNQPQHF. In DNA form, the CDR3 reads TGTGCCAGCAAGGCCCGACAGAATCAGCCCCAGCATTTT.

This sequence joins TRBV4-2 and TRBJ1-2; TRBD1 matches 10 bases. With 4 bases clipped from V and 6 bases from J, the junction kept 5 bases outside the gene matches. CDR1 and CDR2 (germline): LGHNA, YNFKEQ. This CDR3 comprises 14 residues. CDR3 sequence reads: CASSPGTGANGYTF. The DNA of the CDR3 is TGTGCCAGCAGCCCCGGGACAGGGGCTAATGGCTACACCTTC.

This clonotype occurred many times. The J gene is TRBJ1-1, the V gene TRBV20-1; the D gene is possibly TRBD1 (6 bases). This CDR3 contains 14 residues. V was pared by 0 bases and J by 4 bases, with 12 bases between. Germline V gives CDR1 DFQATT, CDR2 SNEGSKA (reference sequence). The CDR3 protein is CSAREVGAGTEAFF. In DNA, the CDR3 is TGCAGTGCTAGAGAGGTGGGGGCGGGCACTGAAGCTTTCTTT.

The rearrangement joins TRBV3-1 to TRBJ1-2; TRBD1 matches at 9 bases. Losses at the gene ends were 3 bases for V and 6 bases for J; bases not matched to a gene: 5. Germline V gene lookup returns CDR1 LGHDT and CDR2 YNNKEL (reference sequence). This CDR3 is built from 14 residues. In DNA, the CDR3 is TGTGCCAGCAGCCAGGGACAGGGAGGTAATGGCTACACCTTC. Protein sequence: CASSQGQGGNGYTF.

In this sample, this clonotype turned up many times. The chain combines TRBV7-9 with TRBJ2-1; D unresolved. V was shortened by 3 bases and J by 6 bases, with 12 bases between the two germline ends. CDR3 size: 14 residues. Germline CDR1 is SEHNR and CDR2 is FQNEAQ (reference sequence). The CDR3 loop is CASSLVTSSNEQFF. CDR3 sequence (DNA): TGTGCCAGCAGCTTGGTCACAAGTAGCAATGAGCAGTTCTTC.

The chain employs TRBV7-9 and TRBJ1-2; 7 nucleotides match TRBD1. This CDR3 is built from 12 residues. Trimming removed 5 bases from V and 8 bases from J; junction bases left unmatched: 5. In germline, CDR1 is SEHNR, CDR2 FQNEAQ (reference sequence). CDR3 in DNA: TGTGCCAGCAGCGACCACAGGGGAGGCTACACCTTC. It yields the protein CASSDHRGGYTF.

This clonotype was picked up a small number of times. The rearrangement joins TRBV6-1 to TRBJ1-5; 9 nucleotides align to TRBD1. There are 16 residues in the CDR3. Per germline, CDR1 MNHNS and CDR2 SASEGT. The V and J ends lost 5 bases and 4 bases, in that order; junction bases with no gene match: 9. CDR3 in DNA: TGTGCCAGCAGTTCCCACGGGACAGGGTTAAATCAGCCCCAGCATTTT. It is translated as CASSSHGTGLNQPQHF.

In this sample, this clonotype turned up many times. V gene TRBV2 combines with J gene TRBJ1-2, with no clear D. CDR1 is SNHLY, CDR2 FYNNEI, per germline. CDR3 length: 10 amino acids. Trimming took 6 bases from V and 10 from J, leaving 9 bases between them. The CDR3 here is CASSVFIYTF. CDR3 DNA: TGTGCCAGCAGCGTTTTTATCTACACCTTC.

V usage is TRBV5-4 and J usage is TRBJ2-2; maybe TRBD1 (6 bases). Germline CDR1 is SGHNT and CDR2 is YYREEE (reference sequence). The CDR3 is 14 amino acids. Deletions cut 7 bases from V and 3 bases from J, with 13 bases between. DNA for the CDR3: TGTGCCAGCCACCTACAGGGTTACACCGGGGAGCTGTTTTTT. Its translation is CASHLQGYTGELFF.

This clonotype occurred a few times. In DNA form, the CDR3 reads TGTGCCAGCAGTGAAGGACATCCAGGCTACACCTTC. Protein sequence: CASSEGHPGYTF. The J gene is TRBJ1-2, the V gene TRBV6-1; D is uncertain. V gave up 1 base and J gave up 8 bases, with 8 bases separating them. The CDR3 totals 12 residues. Germline V gene lookup returns CDR1 MNHNS and CDR2 SASEGT.

Many counts were recorded for this clonotype. V is TRBV5-1 and J is TRBJ2-3; 12 positions agree with TRBD2. The CDR3 loop spans 15 amino acids. The germline CDR1 and CDR2 sequences are SGHRS and YFSETQ. After removal of 4 bases from V and 4 bases from J, the junction contained 4 bases not matched to a gene. The CDR3 DNA reads as TGCGCCAGCAGCAAGACTAGCGGGAGTGCAGATACGCAGTATTTT. Its protein product is CASSKTSGSADTQYF. The variable domain in full, with the rest retrieved from reference TRBV5-1 and TRBJ2-3, is KAGVTQTPRYLIKTRGQQVTLSCSPISGHRSVSWYQQTPGQGLQFLFEYFSETQRNKGNFPGRFSGRQFSNSRSEMNVSTLELGDSALYLCASSKTSGSADTQYFGPGTRLTVL.

V gene TRBV10-3 combines with J gene TRBJ2-7; D is unclear. The germline V gene encodes CDR1 ENHRY and CDR2 SYGVKD. The CDR3 extends over 13 amino acids. V lost 3 bases and J lost 2, with 8 bases in between. The CDR3 DNA reads TGTGCCATCAGTGAAGACGGACCCTACGAGCAGTACTTC. This encodes CAISEDGPYEQYF.

Concerning this clonotype: Just one base apart from a much larger clone, this may be a read error. The chain carries TRBV6-6 and TRBJ1-2; D remains ambiguous. CDR3 length: 13 residues. Germline V CDR1 and CDR2: MNHNY, SVGAGI (reference sequence). This chain's CDR3 is CVSSYSEIDGYTF. As DNA, the CDR3 is TGTGTCAGCAGTTACTCGGAGATCGACGGCTACACCTTC.

Remarks on this clonotype: A read error is possible here, since a much larger clone lies one base away. This rearrangement joins TRBV4-2 to TRBJ2-7, with 10 positions matching TRBD1. CDR3 length: 14 amino acids. CDR1 is LGHNA and CDR2 is YNFKEQ in the germline V gene. J was trimmed by 2 bases and V by 6 bases; bases with no gene match: 4. Here the CDR3 reads CASSGTGEAYEQYF. Here the CDR3 DNA reads TGTGCCAGCAGTGGGACAGGGGAGGCCTACGAGCAGTACTTC.

This clonotype was seen repeatedly, ten times or more. This chain connects TRBV12-3 or TRBV12-4 to TRBJ2-5; TRBD2 aligns across 11 bases. The CDR3 sequence is 19 residues long. The junction had 17 bases not matched to a gene; V was cut back by 8 bases and J by 0 bases. CDR3 DNA sequence: TGTGCCAGCTCACCTCGCGGGGGACTAGCGGAGAAAAACCAAGAGACCCAGTACTTC. Protein sequence: CASSPRGGLAEKNQETQYF.

This clonotype was recorded at least ten times. The chain carries TRBV7-9 and TRBJ1-2; D is unclear. This CDR3 is built from 11 residues. V dropped 10 bases and J dropped 2 bases, with 8 bases sitting between them. The germline V gene encodes CDR1 SEHNR and CDR2 FQNEAQ (reference sequence). CDR3 in amino acids: CAIRANYGYTF. CDR3 sequence (DNA): TGTGCCATCCGGGCCAACTATGGCTACACCTTC.

This clonotype was recorded many times. This sequence joins TRBV29-1 and TRBJ2-3; 11 nucleotides match TRBD2. From germline, CDR1 is SQVTM and CDR2 ANQGSEA. V gave up 6 bases and J gave up 0 bases; unmatched junction bases: 5. There are 15 residues in the CDR3. The chain's CDR3 is CSVAGTSGSTDTQYF. The CDR3 DNA reads TGCAGCGTGGCCGGGACTAGCGGAAGCACAGATACGCAGTATTTT.

In its sample, this clonotype was seen many times. The chain links TRBV6-1 to TRBJ2-3, with 10 bases aligning to TRBD2. Trimming removed 6 bases from V and 1 base from J; junction bases left unmatched: 13. Looked up from germline, CDR1 is MNHNS and CDR2 is SASEGT. This CDR3 is 18 amino acids long. The CDR3 sequence is CASRPGGLANLGTDTQYF. As DNA, the CDR3 is TGTGCCAGCAGACCTGGGGGACTAGCGAACCTCGGCACAGATACGCAGTATTTT.

In its sample, this clonotype was seen a few times. This chain uses TRBV20-1 with TRBJ1-2; weak D call: TRBD1 (5 bases). Between the trimmed V and J ends, which lost 0 bases and 2 bases, there was a span of 22 bases. Germline CDR1 and CDR2: DFQATT and SNEGSKA (reference sequence). The CDR3 is made up of 18 amino acids. This CDR3 reads CSAREGPGTATLNYGYTF. CDR3 DNA: TGCAGTGCTAGAGAGGGACCCGGGACGGCAACTCTCAACTATGGCTACACCTTC.

This clonotype has a count of ten or more. The CDR3 bases are TGTGCCAGCAGTTTCGCAGGGGGCGCGGGAGCTTTCTTT. It is translated as CASSFAGGAGAFF. The V gene is TRBV12-3 or TRBV12-4, the J gene TRBJ1-1, with TRBD1 matching 8 bases. V trimming: 3 bases; J trimming: 10 bases; junction bases outside the gene matches: 7. The CDR3 extends over 13 amino acids.

J is TRBJ2-5 and V is TRBV7-6, with D uncertain. This CDR3 contains 13 residues. V was shortened by 5 bases and J by 5 bases, with 12 bases between the two germline ends. Germline loops: CDR1 SGHVS, CDR2 FNYEAQ. The CDR3 spells CASSNDLPETQYF. CDR3 DNA sequence: TGTGCCAGCAGCAATGACCTACCCGAGACCCAGTACTTC.

This clonotype was seen ten or more times. V is TRBV11-2 and J is TRBJ2-1; 8 bases map to TRBD2. The trim removed 5 bases at V and 2 bases at J, leaving 8 bases unmatched. CDR1 and CDR2 (germline): SGHAT, FQNNGV. This CDR3 has 16 residues. The CDR3 region is CASSRRAGGTYNEQFF. In nucleotides, the CDR3 is TGTGCCAGCAGCCGGAGGGCGGGAGGCACCTACAATGAGCAGTTCTTC.

Ten or more counts support this clonotype. J is TRBJ1-5 and V is TRBV29-1; 9 bases fit TRBD1. Germline CDR1 is SQVTM and CDR2 is ANQGSEA. This CDR3 comprises 16 residues. Trimming cost V 4 bases and J 4 bases; bases outside gene matches: 11. This chain's CDR3 is CSVVLRGTGTNQPQHF. The DNA for the CDR3 is TGCAGCGTTGTGTTAAGGGGGACAGGGACAAATCAGCCCCAGCATTTT.

This clonotype was counted at least ten times. This rearrangement joins TRBV12-3 or TRBV12-4 to TRBJ1-2; D is unresolved. V was pared by 7 bases and J by 4 bases, with 13 bases between. The length of the CDR3 is 13 residues. The DNA for the CDR3 is TGTGCCAGCACTCGAGGGCAGTCCTATGGCTACACCTTC. It yields the protein CASTRGQSYGYTF.

The chain employs TRBV13 and TRBJ2-5; TRBD2 matches 14 bases. This CDR3 has 17 amino acids. J was trimmed by 5 bases and V by 5 bases; bases with no gene match: 10. Germline V gives CDR1 PRHDT, CDR2 FYEKMQ (reference sequence). The DNA of the CDR3 is TGTGCCAGCAGCACCCGACTAGCGGGGGGGCTGGGGGAGACCCAGTACTTC. Translation gives CASSTRLAGGLGETQYF.